This T cell receptor beta chain was captured by sequencing in a study of shared clonotypes between healthy human individuals. Regarding the study as a whole: Expectations were that clonotype sharing among donors would be affected by sequencing depth. It was observed that 5% to 6% of naive CD4 clonotypes were shared across a handful of donors.

Deletions cut 6 bases from V and 3 bases from J, with 9 bases between. Germline V gene lookup returns CDR1 MNHNS and CDR2 SASEGT. The CDR3 is 13 amino acids. Assay used: immunoSEQ multiplex PCR; TCRdb lists only in-frame clones, some missing. This table has around 2,000,000 clones, about 95% appearing once. CD45RO-negative CD8 cells positively selected for CCR7 made up the naive population, which excluded terminally differentiated effector memory CD45RA+ cells. This clone appeared a single time. Antigen: not known. The sequence was collected from a man aged 18 to 29 in good health. The chain links TRBV6-1 to TRBJ2-1; D not resolved. The sample comprised naive CD8+ T cells sorted from blood. CDR3 protein: CASRLAGYNEQFF. The DNA for the CDR3 is TGTGCCAGCAGGTTGGCAGGCTACAATGAGCAGTTCTTC.